This T cell receptor beta chain was captured by sequencing in a study of sequential checkpoint blockade in melanoma. Study summary: Maintenance nivolumab came after either treatment sequence.

TCRdb's table, derived via immunoSEQ multiplex PCR, lists solely in-frame clones and lacks some. Of about 18,000 clones listed, roughly 74% are singletons. This sample's treatment: randomized to nivolumab then ipilimumab (arm A) or the reverse (arm B). PBMC sorting kept live CD3+CD8+ cells without CD19 or CD56. This TCR derives from a human donor with melanoma. Sample: CD8+ T cells sorted from blood (inferred from file names), taken from a patient given nivolumab and ipilimumab in sequence.

The CDR3 sequence: CASSPAGTGSYEQYF. The CDR3 DNA reads as TGTGCCAGCAGCCCCGCAGGGACAGGCTCCTACGAGCAGTACTTC. This chain connects TRBV5-4 to TRBJ2-7, with TRBD1 identical over 8 bases. The CDR3 has 15 residues. Trimming cost V 4 bases and J 0 bases; bases outside gene matches: 6. Germline CDR1 reads SGHNT; CDR2 reads YYREEE (reference sequence).